The next 27 T cell receptor beta chains were all read from a single sample in a study of T cell responses to AZD1222 COVID-19 vaccine. Sequencing was performed with immunoSEQ multiplex PCR; in TCRdb, only in-frame clones are kept and a portion is missing. The sample holds about 170,000 clones, over 80% seen once. Sequences were derived from peripheral blood, sampled 28 days after the second dose of the MenACWY control vaccine. The receptors here all came from an adult who received the MenACWY meningococcal vaccine as a control.

The chain recombines TRBV7-2 with TRBJ2-7; D might be TRBD1 (5 bases). The length of the CDR3 is 14 residues. Germline CDR1 is SGHTA and CDR2 is FQGNSA. Trimming removed 5 bases at V and 1 base at J, with 12 bases between. The CDR3 DNA reads TGTGCCAGCAGCGGTAGGGGCGATTCCTACGAGCAGTACTTC. Translation: CASSGRGDSYEQYF. Together with reference TRBV7-2 and TRBJ2-7, the CDR3 gives the full variable domain: GAGVSQSPSNKVTEKGKDVELRCDPISGHTALYWYRQSLGQGLEFLIYFQGNSAPDKSGLPSDRFSAERTGGSVSTLTIQRTQQEDSAVYLCASSGRGDSYEQYFGPGTRLTVT.

This chain connects TRBV27 to TRBJ2-2; TRBD2 matches at 11 bases. Germline lookup yields CDR1 MNHEY and CDR2 SMNVEV (reference sequence). Trimming at V came to 1 base and at J to 8 bases, leaving 15 bases not matched to a gene. The CDR3 has 19 amino acids. CDR3 sequence (DNA): TGTGCCAGCAGTTTATTACAACTAGCGGGAGCCCCGAACGGGGGGGAGCTGTTTTTT. This gives the protein CASSLLQLAGAPNGGELFF.

J is TRBJ2-3 and V is TRBV5-4; 13 bases align to TRBD2. Looked up from germline, CDR1 is SGHNT and CDR2 is YYREEE (reference sequence). The CDR3 totals 16 residues. Germline trimming cut 3 bases from V and 3 bases from J; bases unmatched to any gene: 4. The CDR3 bases are TGTGCCAGCAGCTCCGGGACTAGCGGGATGACAGATACGCAGTATTTT. It translates to CASSSGTSGMTDTQYF.

This clone appeared once. The chain links TRBV5-1 to TRBJ2-7, with TRBD1 identical over 7 bases. With 0 bases clipped from V and 3 bases from J, the junction kept 3 bases outside the gene matches. The CDR3 length is 14 residues. Germline values: CDR1 SGHRS, CDR2 YFSETQ. CDR3: CASSLETGVYEQYF. CDR3 coding DNA: TGCGCCAGCAGCTTGGAAACAGGGGTCTACGAGCAGTACTTC.

The chain joins TRBV18 to TRBJ1-4; 7 bases map to TRBD1. This CDR3 region has 15 residues. Per germline, CDR1 KGHSH and CDR2 LQKENI. J gave up 3 bases and V 6 bases, and 7 bases lay outside the gene matches. The chain's CDR3 is CASSTTGSPNEKLFF. In DNA form, the CDR3 reads TGTGCCAGCTCGACGACAGGGTCTCCTAATGAAAAACTGTTTTTT. The complete variable domain, with remaining parts taken from reference TRBV18 and TRBJ1-4, reads NAGVMQNPRHLVRRRGQEARLRCSPMKGHSHVYWYRQLPEEGLKFMVYLQKENIIDESGMPKERFSAEFPKEGPSILRIQQVVRGDSAAYFCASSTTGSPNEKLFFGSGTQLSVL.

The gene calls are TRBV13 and TRBJ2-1; no clear D gene. Germline lookup yields CDR1 PRHDT and CDR2 FYEKMQ (reference sequence). The ends were cut back, 2 bases at V and 8 bases at J, with 13 bases in the middle. The CDR3 spans 14 residues. The CDR3 nucleotides are TGTGCCAGCAGCTTATTCGCTAGTCTTTATGAGCAGTTCTTC. Protein product: CASSLFASLYEQFF.

Here the CDR3 reads CASSSNSEQETQYF. Written as DNA, the CDR3 is TGTGCCAGCAGCTCGAACAGCGAACAAGAGACCCAGTACTTC. The chain links TRBV11-1 to TRBJ2-5; D not certain. Trimming removed 4 bases from V and 2 bases from J, with 11 bases in between. In germline, CDR1 is SGHAT, CDR2 FQDESV (reference sequence). CDR3 length: 14 amino acids.

The CDR3 sequence: CASSLAVQPQHF. CDR3 nucleotides: TGTGCCAGCAGCTTAGCGGTTCAGCCCCAGCATTTT. This rearrangement joins TRBV7-9 to TRBJ1-5, with D unclear. V was cut by 0 bases and J by 6 bases, with 3 bases left in between. The CDR3 covers 12 residues. Germline CDR1 is SEHNR and CDR2 is FQNEAQ (reference sequence).

The chain carries TRBV15 and TRBJ1-5; perhaps TRBD1 as D (6 bases). Trimming stripped 0 bases from V and 3 bases from J, with 9 bases between. Germline lookup yields CDR1 LNHNV and CDR2 YYDKDF (reference sequence). The length of the CDR3 is 15 residues. The CDR3 sequence is CATSRDRGANQPQHF. The CDR3 DNA reads as TGTGCCACCAGCAGAGATCGGGGGGCCAATCAGCCCCAGCATTTT. Full variable domain (missing parts from reference TRBV15 and TRBJ1-5): DAMVIQNPRYQVTQFGKPVTLSCSQTLNHNVMYWYQQKSSQAPKLLFHYYDKDFNNEADTPDNFQSRRPNTSFCFLDIRSPGLGDTAMYLCATSRDRGANQPQHFGDGTRLSIL.

This chain uses TRBV9 with TRBJ1-3, with 9 bases fitting TRBD1. The CDR3 extends over 17 amino acids. The V gene's germline CDR1 is SGDLS and CDR2 YYNGEE. V dropped 2 bases and J dropped 0; count of bases not matched to a gene: 6. The CDR3 loop is CASSVTGGNPSGNTIYF. The CDR3 nucleotides read TGTGCCAGCAGCGTGACAGGGGGTAATCCCTCTGGAAACACCATATATTTT.

The chain combines TRBV23-1 with TRBJ2-3, with D tentatively TRBD2 (5 bases). TRBV23-1 is an ORF, with its function uncertain. The CDR3 is 15 residues long. The V end lost 1 base, the J end lost 3 bases, and 11 bases lay between the germline ends. The CDR3 here is CASSQCGRRTDTQYF. The CDR3 coding sequence is TGCGCCAGCAGTCAATGCGGGCGTAGAACAGATACGCAGTATTTT.

This chain connects TRBV11-3 to TRBJ1-2, with unresolved D. The CDR3 covers 12 residues. Germline V gene data show CDR1 as SGHNT and CDR2 as YENEEA. The ends were cut back, 5 bases at V and 5 bases at J, with 9 bases in the middle. The CDR3 protein is CASSQGNYGYTF. The CDR3 nucleotides read TGTGCCAGCAGCCAAGGGAATTATGGCTACACCTTC.

This clone has more than one count but fewer than ten. The V gene is TRBV19, the J gene TRBJ2-7, with 8 bases identical to TRBD1. Germline lookup yields CDR1 LNHDA and CDR2 SQIVND (reference sequence). This CDR3 is 13 amino acids long. Trimming took 6 bases from V and 3 from J; bases not matched to a gene: 4. The CDR3 coding sequence is TGTGCCAGTAGGGGGACAGGTCGCTACGAGCAGTACTTC. The encoded protein is CASRGTGRYEQYF.

This chain connects TRBV14 to TRBJ1-2; 7 nucleotides line up with TRBD1. Germline trimming cut 0 bases from V and 3 bases from J; bases unmatched to any gene: 4. The V gene's germline CDR1 is SGHDN and CDR2 FVKESK. CDR3 size: 15 residues. The CDR3 protein is CASSQDIGGYYGYTF. The DNA of the CDR3 is TGTGCCAGCAGCCAAGATATAGGGGGCTACTATGGCTACACCTTC. Drawing the rest from reference TRBV14 and TRBJ1-2, the complete variable domain is EAGVTQFPSHSVIEKGQTVTLRCDPISGHDNLYWYRRVMGKEIKFLLHFVKESKQDESGMPNNRFLAERTGGTYSTLKVQPAELEDSGVYFCASSQDIGGYYGYTFGSGTRLTVV.

The V gene is TRBV28, the J gene TRBJ2-1, with no clear D. CDR3 size: 14 residues. From germline, CDR1 is MDHEN and CDR2 SYDVKM. V shed 1 base and J shed 8 bases, with 12 bases lying between them. CDR3: CASSLSQARDEQFF. CDR3 DNA sequence: TGTGCCAGCAGTTTATCCCAGGCTCGGGATGAGCAGTTCTTC. Together with reference TRBV28 and TRBJ2-1, the CDR3 gives the full variable domain: DVKVTQSSRYLVKRTGEKVFLECVQDMDHENMFWYRQDPGLGLRLIYFSYDVKMKEKGDIPEGYSVSREKKERFSLILESASTNQTSMYLCASSLSQARDEQFFGPGTRLTVL.

The chain links TRBV4-2 to TRBJ2-1; the D gene is possibly TRBD2 (6 bases). Germline CDR1 and CDR2: LGHNA and YNFKEQ. This CDR3 has 14 amino acids. Trimming removed 4 bases at V and 9 bases at J, with 16 bases between. CDR3 sequence reads: CASSPQSTSFEQFF. CDR3 sequence (DNA): TGTGCCAGCAGCCCTCAATCGACTAGTTTTGAGCAGTTCTTC.

V and J are TRBV30 and TRBJ1-5, with 7 bases that match TRBD1. The CDR3 consists of 13 residues. J lost 2 bases, V lost 3 bases, and 1 base had no gene match. Germline values: CDR1 GTSNPN, CDR2 SVGIG (reference sequence). The CDR3 nucleotides are TGTGCCTGGAGGACAGGGCGCAATCAGCCCCAGCATTTT. Translation: CAWRTGRNQPQHF.

The chain combines TRBV5-1 with TRBJ2-5; D tentatively reads TRBD1 or TRBD2 (5 bases each). With 2 bases removed from V and 5 bases from J, the gap between germline ends came to 16 bases. This CDR3 has 15 residues. Germline V CDR1 and CDR2: SGHRS, YFSETQ. CDR3 nucleotide sequence: TGCGCCAGCAGCTTAGGGACCCCTAGTCGGGAGACCCAGTACTTC. Translated: CASSLGTPSRETQYF.

Only one count was recorded for this clone. The J gene is TRBJ1-2, the V gene TRBV7-2; D gene unclear. Germline loops: CDR1 SGHTA, CDR2 FQGNSA. This CDR3 spans 16 amino acids. Deletions cut 5 bases from V and 0 bases from J, with 16 bases between. CDR3 bases: TGTGCCAGCAGCCTTGGGCCTTATCAACCTAACTATGGCTACACCTTC. Protein: CASSLGPYQPNYGYTF.

The chain is built from TRBV6-6 and TRBJ2-7, with TRBD2 as a possible D gene (7 bases). The CDR3 has 17 residues. Trimming shortened V by 5 bases and J by 3 bases, and 23 bases separated the two germline ends. Germline loops: CDR1 MNHNY, CDR2 SVGAGI (reference sequence). CDR3 nucleotides: TGTGCCAGCAGTCCTCCGAATGTAGGGGGGGAGGACTACGAGCAGTACTTC. Encoded protein: CASSPPNVGGEDYEQYF.

This clone appeared a single time. The chain has TRBV28 and TRBJ1-1; no reliable D call. Germline CDR1 MDHEN, CDR2 SYDVKM. The CDR3 has 13 residues. The ends were cut back, 5 bases at V and 1 base at J, with 8 bases in the middle. The CDR3 loop reads CASSRSPNTEAFF. The CDR3, as DNA: TGTGCCAGCAGTCGTTCACCGAACACTGAAGCTTTCTTT.

This clone was detected only a few times. The rearrangement joins TRBV28 to TRBJ2-5; 7 bases agree with TRBD1. CDR1 and CDR2 (germline): MDHEN, SYDVKM. The CDR3 loop spans 14 amino acids. V gave up 3 bases and J gave up 1 base; unmatched junction bases: 2. CDR3 in DNA: TGTGCCAGCAGTTTTGACAGGGTCCAAGAGACCCAGTACTTC. Protein sequence: CASSFDRVQETQYF.

The chain links TRBV6-5 to TRBJ2-7; D gene unclear. The germline V gene encodes CDR1 MNHEY and CDR2 SVGAGI. The CDR3 is made up of 14 amino acids. Trimming stripped 0 bases from V and 2 bases from J, with 8 bases between. For the CDR3, the DNA is TGTGCCAGCAGTTACTCACCGGAGACCTACGAGCAGTACTTC. As protein: CASSYSPETYEQYF.

The chain has TRBV5-4 and TRBJ2-2; D uncertain. The CDR3 spans 13 residues. Trimming cost V 1 base and J 4 bases, with 5 bases left between them. Germline V gives CDR1 SGHNT, CDR2 YYREEE (reference sequence). This CDR3 reads CASSLILTGELFF. CDR3 in DNA: TGTGCCAGCAGCTTGATCCTCACCGGGGAGCTGTTTTTT.

This clone was detected only once. The genes are TRBV7-9 and TRBJ2-7; TRBD1 aligns across 11 bases. The CDR3 covers 15 residues. Germline loops: CDR1 SEHNR, CDR2 FQNEAQ (reference sequence). Trimming cost V 8 bases and J 0 bases; bases outside gene matches: 6. The DNA for the CDR3 is TGTGCCAGCGGAAGGACAGGGGGCCTCTCCTACGAGCAGTACTTC. Protein product: CASGRTGGLSYEQYF.

The chain employs TRBV6-5 and TRBJ1-1, with TRBD1 as a possible D gene (6 bases). The CDR3 contains 12 residues. Germline CDR1 and CDR2: MNHEY and SVGAGI. The V gene lost 8 bases and the J gene lost 5 bases, with 12 bases spanning the gap. The CDR3 spells CASGIRGTEAFF. The CDR3 DNA is TGTGCCAGCGGTATCAGGGGAACTGAAGCTTTCTTT.

The gene calls are TRBV28 and TRBJ2-3; a weak D match, TRBD2 (5 bases). The CDR3 runs to 17 residues. Trimming shortened V by 5 bases and J by 2 bases, and 20 bases separated the two germline ends. Germline V lookup: CDR1 MDHEN, CDR2 SYDVKM. The CDR3 sequence: CASSPHPGERSTDTQYF. Written as DNA, the CDR3 is TGTGCCAGCAGTCCCCACCCCGGGGAGCGCTCCACAGATACGCAGTATTTT.